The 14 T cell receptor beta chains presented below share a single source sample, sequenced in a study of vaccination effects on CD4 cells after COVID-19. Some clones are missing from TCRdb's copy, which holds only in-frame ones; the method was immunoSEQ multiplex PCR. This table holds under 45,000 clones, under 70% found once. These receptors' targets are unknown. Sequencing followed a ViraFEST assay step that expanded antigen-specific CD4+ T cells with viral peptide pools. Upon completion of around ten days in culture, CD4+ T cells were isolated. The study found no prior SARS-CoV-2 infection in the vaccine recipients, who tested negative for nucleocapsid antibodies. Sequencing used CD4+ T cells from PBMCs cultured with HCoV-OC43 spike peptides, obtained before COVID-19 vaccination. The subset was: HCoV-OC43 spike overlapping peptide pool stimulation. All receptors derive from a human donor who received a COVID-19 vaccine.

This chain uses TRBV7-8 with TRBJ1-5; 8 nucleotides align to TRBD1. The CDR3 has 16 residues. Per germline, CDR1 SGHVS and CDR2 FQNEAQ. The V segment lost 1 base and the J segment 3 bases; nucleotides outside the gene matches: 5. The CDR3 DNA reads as TGTGCCAGCAGCTTAGAAGGGGGACAGGCCAATCAGCCCCAGCATTTT. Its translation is CASSLEGGQANQPQHF. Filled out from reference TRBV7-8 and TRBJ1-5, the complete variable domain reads GAGVSQSPRYKVAKRGQDVALRCDPISGHVSLFWYQQALGQGPEFLTYFQNEAQLDKSGLPSDRFFAERPEGSVSTLKIQRTQQEDSAVYLCASSLEGGQANQPQHFGDGTRLSIL.

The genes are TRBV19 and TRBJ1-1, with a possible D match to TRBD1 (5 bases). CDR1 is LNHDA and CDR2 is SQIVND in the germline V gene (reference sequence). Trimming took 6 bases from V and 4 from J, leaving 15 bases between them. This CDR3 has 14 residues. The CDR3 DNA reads TGTGCCAGTAGATCGCGGGGCGCTAGCACTGAAGCTTTCTTT. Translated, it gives CASRSRGASTEAFF.

DNA of the CDR3: TGTGCCACTGCTCCGGGTAGCGGGAGTCCCAGCTCCTACAATGAGCAGTTCTTC. Translation: CATAPGSGSPSSYNEQFF. This chain links TRBV19 with TRBJ2-1; 9 bases fit TRBD2. Unmatched junction bases numbered 16, after V lost 10 bases and J lost 0 bases. Germline loops: CDR1 LNHDA, CDR2 SQIVND (reference sequence). The CDR3 is 18 residues long.

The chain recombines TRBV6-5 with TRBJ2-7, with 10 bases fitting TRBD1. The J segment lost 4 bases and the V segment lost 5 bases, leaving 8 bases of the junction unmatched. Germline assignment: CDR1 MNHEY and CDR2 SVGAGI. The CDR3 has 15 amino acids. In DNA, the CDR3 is TGTGCCAGCAGTCGGCAGACAGGGGGCAGGTACGAGCAGTACTTC. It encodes CASSRQTGGRYEQYF.

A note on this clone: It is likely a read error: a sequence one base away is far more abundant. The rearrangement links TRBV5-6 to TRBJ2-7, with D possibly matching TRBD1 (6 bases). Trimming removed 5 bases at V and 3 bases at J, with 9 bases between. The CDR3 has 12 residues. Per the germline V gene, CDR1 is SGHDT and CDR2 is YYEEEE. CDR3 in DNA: TGTGCCAGCAGTTTAGGGGGCTACGAGCAGTACTTC. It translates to CASSLGGYEQYF.

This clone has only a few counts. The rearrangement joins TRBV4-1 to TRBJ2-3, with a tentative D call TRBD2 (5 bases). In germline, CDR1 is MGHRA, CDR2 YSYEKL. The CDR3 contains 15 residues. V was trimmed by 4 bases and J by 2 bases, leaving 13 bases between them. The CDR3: CASSPSGLPTDTQYF. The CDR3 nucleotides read TGCGCCAGCAGCCCCAGCGGCTTGCCCACAGATACGCAGTATTTT.

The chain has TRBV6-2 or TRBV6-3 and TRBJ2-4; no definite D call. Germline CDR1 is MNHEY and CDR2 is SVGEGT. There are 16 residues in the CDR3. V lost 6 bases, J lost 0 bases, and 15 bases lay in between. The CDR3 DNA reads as TGTGCCAGCAGCCCGACATTCTCCATAGCCAAAAACATTCAGTACTTC. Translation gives CASSPTFSIAKNIQYF.

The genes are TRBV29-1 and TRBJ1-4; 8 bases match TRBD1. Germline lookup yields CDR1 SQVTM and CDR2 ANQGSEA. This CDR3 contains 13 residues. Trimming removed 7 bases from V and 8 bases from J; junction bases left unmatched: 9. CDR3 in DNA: TGCAGCGCGCCGGACAGGGCGGGGGAAAAACTGTTTTTT. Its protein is CSAPDRAGEKLFF.

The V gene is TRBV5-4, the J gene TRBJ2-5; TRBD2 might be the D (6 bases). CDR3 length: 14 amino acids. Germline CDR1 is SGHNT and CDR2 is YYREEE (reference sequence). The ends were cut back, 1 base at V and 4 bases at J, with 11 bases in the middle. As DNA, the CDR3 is TGTGCCAGCAGCTTGCGTCGGGGGAGAGAGACCCAGTACTTC. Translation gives CASSLRRGRETQYF.

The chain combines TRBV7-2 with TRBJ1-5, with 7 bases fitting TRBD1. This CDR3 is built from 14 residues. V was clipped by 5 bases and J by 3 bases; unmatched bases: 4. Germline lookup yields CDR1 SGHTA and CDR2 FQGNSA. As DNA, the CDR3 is TGTGCCAGCAGCAGGGACAGACCCAATCAGCCCCAGCATTTT. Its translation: CASSRDRPNQPQHF.

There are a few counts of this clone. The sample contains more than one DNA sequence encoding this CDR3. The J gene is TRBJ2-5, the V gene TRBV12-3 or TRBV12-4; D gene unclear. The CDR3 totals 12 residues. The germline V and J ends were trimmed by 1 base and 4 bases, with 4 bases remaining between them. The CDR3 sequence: CASSLGAETQYF. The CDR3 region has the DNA TGTGCCAGCAGTTTAGGTGCAGAGACCCAGTACTTC.

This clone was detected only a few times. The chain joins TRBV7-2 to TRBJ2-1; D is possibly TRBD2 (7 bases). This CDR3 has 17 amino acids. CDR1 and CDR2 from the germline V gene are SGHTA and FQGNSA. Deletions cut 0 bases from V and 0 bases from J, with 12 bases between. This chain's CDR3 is CASSLAGGGRSYNEQFF. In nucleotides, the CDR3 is TGTGCCAGCAGCTTAGCCGGCGGGGGCCGCTCCTACAATGAGCAGTTCTTC.

CDR3 in amino acids: CASSFRTGNSPLHF. The DNA for the CDR3 is TGTGCCAGCAGCTTTAGGACTGGGAATTCACCCCTCCACTTT. The rearrangement links TRBV5-6 to TRBJ1-6; D is ambiguous. CDR1 SGHDT and CDR2 YYEEEE come from the germline V gene. The CDR3 contains 14 residues. The V and J ends lost 2 bases and 7 bases respectively, with 10 bases between them.

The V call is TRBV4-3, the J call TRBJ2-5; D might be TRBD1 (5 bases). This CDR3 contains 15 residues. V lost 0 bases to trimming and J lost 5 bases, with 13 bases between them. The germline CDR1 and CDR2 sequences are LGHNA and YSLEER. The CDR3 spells CASSQDYGAWETQYF. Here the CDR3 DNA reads TGCGCCAGCAGCCAAGATTATGGGGCCTGGGAGACCCAGTACTTC.